This T cell receptor (beta chain) was recovered during a study of cytomegalovirus exposure and HLA in healthy donors. The PCR contained 60 Vbeta and 13 Jbeta primers. Only in-frame clones appear in the TCRdb table, and some are missing; sequencing was by immunoSEQ multiplex PCR. The sample records around 130,000 clones, around 65% being singletons. Germline CDR1 reads LNHNV; CDR2 reads YYDKDF (reference sequence). The CDR3 sequence is 14 residues long. Trimming left V 5 bases short and J 1 base short, with 11 bases between. The sample comprised PBMCs. This TCR was sampled from a man between 18 and 35 years old in good health and CMV-seronegative. J is TRBJ1-1 and V is TRBV15, with D perhaps matching TRBD1 (5 bases). The DNA for the CDR3 is TGTGCCACCAGCTTTTATGACAGGAACACTGAAGCTTTCTTT. It yields the protein CATSFYDRNTEAFF.